The T cell receptor (beta chain) under discussion was sequenced for a study of blood T cell repertoires in COVID-19. Study context: Acute-phase and convalescent COVID-19 samples originated in the United States, Italy and Spain. Sample material is recorded as cDNA or gDNA derived from T cells, B-cell-depleted T cells, or PBMCs.

J gave up 5 bases and V 1 base, and 3 bases lay outside the gene matches. The CDR3 spans 15 residues. Germline CDR1 is LGHDT and CDR2 is YNNKEL (reference sequence). Under the authors' procedure: Estimated nucleated cell counts came from reference gene primer amplification. This table comes from immunoSEQ multiplex PCR, and its TCRdb copy is limited to in-frame clones, with some not included. That table furnishes V, J and clone size, whereas the DNA furnished D and trimming. This table has 30,000 to 40,000 clones, 70% to 80% appearing once. The TCR originated in a woman aged 55-70 years with acute or convalescent COVID-19. The specimen sequenced was peripheral blood. The V gene is TRBV3-1 (or the pseudogene TRBV3-2), the J gene TRBJ1-5; the match to TRBD1 covers 9 bases. The chain's CDR3 is CASSQATGGDQPQHF. The DNA of the CDR3 is TGTGCCAGCAGCCAAGCGACAGGGGGGGATCAGCCCCAGCATTTT.